A single sample is the source of the 30 T cell receptor beta chains below, sequenced in a study of identical twins' blood T cells (dated by TCRdb to the early 2010s). Library preparation was by 5' RACE. Instrument used: Illumina Genome Analyzer IIx. TCRdb redid the processing of the public reads, applying fastp at Q25 and MiXCR, and retained in-frame beta chains. One record per CDR3 amino acid sequence lists the most common genes and DNA. Across this sample there are about 370,000 distinct CDR3 sequences, with roughly 30% seen only once. The top ten clonotypes cover 6.1% of the sample. The sequenced sample was PBMCs. The receptors come from a woman aged 18 to 55 in good health.

There are a few counts of this clonotype. This rearrangement joins TRBV5-1 to TRBJ1-2; D gene uncertain. Trimming left V 0 bases short and J 5 bases short, with 11 bases between. The CDR3 loop spans 14 amino acids. In germline, CDR1 is SGHRS, CDR2 YFSETQ. Here the CDR3 DNA reads TGCGCCAGCAGCTTGGGACAAGAATCTTATGGCTACACCTTC. Translating it yields CASSLGQESYGYTF.

This clonotype was seen a few times. V is TRBV29-1 and J is TRBJ2-7; 10 bases fit TRBD1. Per the germline V gene, CDR1 is SQVTM and CDR2 is ANQGSEA. The CDR3 has 14 residues. J lost 6 bases, V lost 4 bases, and 9 bases had no gene match. This chain's CDR3 is CSVGTGQGYSEQYF. The DNA for the CDR3 is TGCAGCGTTGGGACGGGACAGGGGTACTCCGAGCAGTACTTC.

This clonotype came up a few times. The rearrangement uses TRBV7-9 and TRBJ1-1, with a tentative D call TRBD1 (5 bases). The germline V gene encodes CDR1 SEHNR and CDR2 FQNEAQ (reference sequence). The CDR3 length is 15 residues. Trimming pared 1 base from V and 4 bases from J, leaving 13 bases between. The CDR3 DNA follows: TGTGCCAGCAGCTTAGGTCGCGGGGCTACCACTGAAGCTTTCTTT. Encoded protein: CASSLGRGATTEAFF.

As for this clonotype: A much larger clone lies one base from this, so it may be a read error. CDR3 sequence (DNA): TGCGCCAGCAGCCAAGAGGCTAGCGGCCATAGTACAGATACGCAGTATTTT. It encodes CASSQEASGHSTDTQYF. V and J are TRBV4-3 and TRBJ2-3; 7 bases are shared with TRBD2. The V gene end was trimmed by 0 bases and the J gene end by 3 bases; junction bases not matched to a gene: 9. This CDR3 has 17 residues. Germline V gene sequence: CDR1 LGHNA, CDR2 YSLEER.

This clonotype has more than one count but fewer than ten. V and J are TRBV5-4 and TRBJ2-7, with 11 bases lining up with TRBD2. Trimming removed 1 base from V and 5 bases from J; junction bases left unmatched: 5. The CDR3 sequence is 15 residues long. Germline assignment: CDR1 SGHNT and CDR2 YYREEE (reference sequence). The CDR3 loop reads CASSLTSGSRHEQYF. The CDR3 DNA reads TGTGCCAGCAGCTTGACTAGCGGGAGTCGCCACGAGCAGTACTTC.

This chain's CDR3 is CASSYFQILYSNQPQHF. CDR3 coding DNA: TGTGCCAGCAGTTACTTTCAGATTCTTTATAGCAATCAGCCCCAGCATTTT. This chain joins TRBV6-2 or TRBV6-3 and TRBJ1-5; unclear D gene. Per germline, CDR1 MNHEY and CDR2 SVGEGT. V lost 1 base and J lost 0, with 13 bases in between. The CDR3 consists of 17 residues.

Only a few counts were recorded for this clonotype. V usage is TRBV19 and J usage is TRBJ2-1; D gene uncertain. Trimming took 5 bases from V and 4 from J, leaving 6 bases between them. The CDR3 consists of 12 residues. The V gene's germline CDR1 is LNHDA and CDR2 SQIVND (reference sequence). CDR3 DNA sequence: TGTGCCAGTAGTTGGGGATACAATGAGCAGTTCTTC. Protein: CASSWGYNEQFF. The whole variable domain, remainder taken from reference TRBV19 and TRBJ2-1, is DGGITQSPKYLFRKEGQNVTLSCEQNLNHDAMYWYRQDPGQGLRLIYYSQIVNDFQKGDIAEGYSVSREKKESFPLTVTSAQKNPTAFYLCASSWGYNEQFFGPGTRLTVL.

Worth noting for this clonotype: With a much larger clone just one base away, this may be a read error. The chain couples TRBV5-1 to TRBJ2-7; 8 bases are a match to TRBD2. The CDR3 loop spans 16 amino acids. Germline trimming cut 4 bases from V and 6 bases from J; bases unmatched to any gene: 15. The germline V gene encodes CDR1 SGHRS and CDR2 YFSETQ. The DNA of the CDR3 is TGCGCCAGCAGCCCCGGTAGTGCCAGCGGGGGAGGCGAGCAGTACTTC. Its translation is CASSPGSASGGGEQYF.

V and J are TRBV20-1 and TRBJ2-1; TRBD2 aligns across 11 bases. The ends lost 3 bases at V and 2 bases at J; junction bases unmatched: 3. Germline CDR1 DFQATT, CDR2 SNEGSKA (reference sequence). The CDR3 is 15 residues long. The CDR3 sequence is CSASGTSGAYNEQFF. CDR3 nucleotide sequence: TGCAGTGCTAGCGGGACTAGCGGAGCCTACAATGAGCAGTTCTTC.

In its sample, this clonotype was seen many times. The chain employs TRBV12-3 or TRBV12-4 and TRBJ1-1; the D is unclear. V was pared by 9 bases and J by 3 bases, with 8 bases between. This CDR3 has 11 residues. In DNA form, the CDR3 reads TGTGCCAGTCTGGGGTACACTGAAGCTTTCTTT. Translating gives CASLGYTEAFF.

The gene calls are TRBV7-2 and TRBJ1-2, with 9 bases that match TRBD1. With V trimmed by 1 base and J by 4 bases, 1 base remained unmatched. This CDR3 has 14 residues. The germline V gene has CDR1 SGHTA and CDR2 FQGNSA. This CDR3 reads CASSLVDRGYGYTF. The CDR3 DNA sequence: TGTGCCAGCAGCTTAGTGGACAGGGGCTATGGCTACACCTTC. Filled out from reference TRBV7-2 and TRBJ1-2, the complete variable domain reads GAGVSQSPSNKVTEKGKDVELRCDPISGHTALYWYRQSLGQGLEFLIYFQGNSAPDKSGLPSDRFSAERTGGSVSTLTIQRTQQEDSAVYLCASSLVDRGYGYTFGSGTRLTVV.

This clonotype has at least ten counts. The CDR3 here is CASSPAGTNNSPLHF. As DNA, the CDR3 is TGTGCCAGCAGTCCCGCCGGGACAAATAATTCACCCCTCCACTTT. The chain couples TRBV12-3 or TRBV12-4 to TRBJ1-6; tentative D call: TRBD1 (6 bases). The CDR3 is made up of 15 amino acids. With 5 bases removed from V and 5 bases from J, the gap between germline ends came to 13 bases.

This clonotype was seen a handful of times. The rearrangement joins TRBV4-1 to TRBJ2-3; D not resolved. Trimming pared 0 bases from V and 4 bases from J, leaving 14 bases between. This CDR3 spans 16 amino acids. Per germline, CDR1 MGHRA and CDR2 YSYEKL. CDR3 sequence (DNA): TGCGCCAGCAGCCAAGAACCGAGCCGTCGTTCAGATACGCAGTATTTT. This gives the protein CASSQEPSRRSDTQYF.

The chain recombines TRBV5-1 with TRBJ2-1; TRBD2 matches 7 bases. Germline CDR1 is SGHRS and CDR2 is YFSETQ. The junction had 9 bases not matched to a gene; V was cut back by 10 bases and J by 8 bases. CDR3 length: 12 amino acids. The CDR3 nucleotides read TGCGCCCAAGATGGGGCGGGGGATGAGCAGTTCTTC. Protein sequence: CAQDGAGDEQFF.

This rearrangement joins TRBV20-1 to TRBJ1-5; D is perhaps TRBD1 (6 bases). Per the germline V gene, CDR1 is DFQATT and CDR2 is SNEGSKA (reference sequence). The CDR3 is made up of 14 amino acids. Deletions cut 4 bases from V and 3 bases from J, with 13 bases between. The CDR3 region is CSAKSGAPNQPQHF. Here the CDR3 DNA reads TGCAGTGCTAAGTCAGGGGCCCCCAATCAGCCCCAGCATTTT.

The V gene is TRBV5-1, the J gene TRBJ1-1; 9 bases agree with TRBD1. V shed 3 bases, J shed 1 base, and the junction held 7 bases outside the gene matches. Germline CDR1 and CDR2: SGHRS and YFSETQ. The CDR3 runs 16 residues. CDR3 sequence reads: CASSWGTGYENTEAFF. The CDR3 coding sequence is TGCGCCAGCAGCTGGGGGACAGGGTACGAGAACACTGAAGCTTTCTTT.

Many counts were recorded for this clonotype. The chain is built from TRBV9 and TRBJ1-1; 10 bases line up with TRBD1. V shed 4 bases and J 8 bases; nucleotides not matched to a gene: 8. Germline V lookup: CDR1 SGDLS, CDR2 YYNGEE. The CDR3 length is 14 residues. For the CDR3, the DNA is TGTGCCAGCAGCCTCGGGACAGGGGAGGTGGAAGCTTTCTTT. Translation gives CASSLGTGEVEAFF. Together with reference TRBV9 and TRBJ1-1, the CDR3 gives the full variable domain: DSGVTQTPKHLITATGQRVTLRCSPRSGDLSVYWYQQSLDQGLQFLIQYYNGEERAKGNILERFSAQQFPDLHSELNLSSLELGDSALYFCASSLGTGEVEAFFGQGTRLTVV.

For this clonotype: The junction departs from the called germline gene at one end, perhaps through a read error. J is TRBJ1-3 and V is TRBV7-9; D might be TRBD1 (6 bases). Germline lookup yields CDR1 SEHNR and CDR2 FQNEAQ (reference sequence). The CDR3 runs to 15 residues. CDR3 residues: CASSRTVHSGDTIYF. CDR3 nucleotides: TGTGCCAGCAGCCGGACAGTTCACTCTGGAGACACCATATATTTT.

The CDR3 bases are TGCAGTGCTAGCTCCCTCCGGGCAGATACGCAGTATTTT. This gives the protein CSASSLRADTQYF. This chain joins TRBV20-1 and TRBJ2-3, with unresolved D. CDR1 DFQATT and CDR2 SNEGSKA come from the germline V gene (reference sequence). The CDR3 covers 13 residues. The ends were cut back, 3 bases at V and 4 bases at J, with 11 bases in the middle.

The chain carries TRBV3-1 and TRBJ2-2, with TRBD1 as a possible D gene (6 bases). The germline V gene encodes CDR1 LGHDT and CDR2 YNNKEL (reference sequence). Trimming stripped 4 bases from V and 5 bases from J, with 8 bases between. There are 13 residues in the CDR3. As DNA, the CDR3 is TGTGCCAGCAGCCCAGGGGTGACCGGGGAGCTGTTTTTT. Translated: CASSPGVTGELFF.

In regard to this clonotype: A much larger clonotype is one base distant, so this may be a read error. The rearrangement links TRBV6-5 to TRBJ1-5; the match to TRBD1 covers 9 bases. CDR1 MNHEY and CDR2 SVGAGI come from the germline V gene. This CDR3 is 14 amino acids long. CDR3 sequence: CAGSKGQGNQPQHF. As DNA, the CDR3 is TGTGCCGGCAGTAAGGGACAGGGTAATCAGCCCCAGCATTTT.

The J gene is TRBJ1-1, the V gene TRBV15, with 7 bases matching TRBD1. The V gene end was trimmed by 0 bases and the J gene end by 4 bases; junction bases not matched to a gene: 5. CDR3 length: 15 amino acids. CDR1 and CDR2 from the germline V gene are LNHNV and YYDKDF (reference sequence). CDR3 in amino acids: CATSRDRAGGTEAFF. CDR3 nucleotides: TGTGCCACCAGCAGAGATCGGGCAGGGGGCACTGAAGCTTTCTTT.

There are a few counts of this clonotype. The chain recombines TRBV6-2 or TRBV6-3 with TRBJ2-7; perhaps D is TRBD1 or TRBD2 (5 bases each). Trimming cost V 7 bases and J 4 bases, with 14 bases left between them. The germline V gene encodes CDR1 MNHEY and CDR2 SVGEGT. This CDR3 is built from 13 residues. For the CDR3, the DNA is TGTGCCAGCACTCCCGGGACCTTTTACGAGCAGTACTTC. This gives the protein CASTPGTFYEQYF.

The rearrangement links TRBV20-1 to TRBJ2-2; 9 bases agree with TRBD2. CDR1 is DFQATT, CDR2 SNEGSKA, per germline (reference sequence). V gave up 6 bases and J gave up 2 bases; unmatched junction bases: 7. This CDR3 spans 15 amino acids. CDR3 bases: TGCAGTGCCAAGACGACTAGCGGTAACACCGGGGAGCTGTTTTTT. Protein sequence: CSAKTTSGNTGELFF.

At least ten counts were recorded for this clonotype. The rearrangement joins TRBV7-6 to TRBJ1-1; D remains ambiguous. The V gene's germline CDR1 is SGHVS and CDR2 FNYEAQ. This CDR3 is built from 13 residues. The V gene lost 3 bases and the J gene lost 0 bases, with 5 bases spanning the gap. Here the CDR3 reads CASSFQLNTEAFF. In nucleotides, the CDR3 is TGTGCCAGCAGCTTTCAACTGAACACTGAAGCTTTCTTT.

The sample holds a few counts of this clonotype. The chain recombines TRBV2 with TRBJ1-1; a possible D gene is TRBD1 (5 bases). V was cut by 8 bases and J by 8 bases, with 15 bases left in between. The length of the CDR3 is 12 residues. The germline gives CDR1 SNHLY, CDR2 FYNNEI. The CDR3 loop reads CASQQGPREAFF. CDR3 nucleotides: TGTGCCAGCCAGCAGGGCCCCCGGGAAGCTTTCTTT.

The V and J genes are TRBV28 and TRBJ1-1; D is unclear. Per germline, CDR1 MDHEN and CDR2 SYDVKM. The CDR3 has 15 residues. With 5 bases removed from V and 0 bases from J, the gap between germline ends came to 13 bases. CDR3 in amino acids: CASSPPPGMNTEAFF. For the CDR3, the DNA is TGTGCCAGCAGTCCCCCACCGGGCATGAACACTGAAGCTTTCTTT.

Turning to this clonotype: One end of the junction does not line up with germline, which may come from a read error. The V and J genes are TRBV27 and TRBJ2-7, with D perhaps matching TRBD1 (5 bases). There are 15 residues in the CDR3. The V gene's germline CDR1 is MNHEY and CDR2 SMNVEV (reference sequence). The CDR3 region is CSSSLQAGSPHEQYF. The CDR3 DNA reads as TGTTCCAGCAGTTTGCAGGCAGGGTCCCCACACGAGCAGTACTTC.

This sequence joins TRBV11-3 and TRBJ1-1; 7 bases fit TRBD1. This CDR3 is built from 12 residues. V dropped 8 bases and J dropped 3; count of bases not matched to a gene: 3. Germline V CDR1 and CDR2: SGHNT, YENEEA. The CDR3 loop is CASGRGDTEAFF. The CDR3 nucleotides are TGTGCCAGCGGCAGGGGGGACACTGAAGCTTTCTTT.

This sequence joins TRBV5-1 and TRBJ2-1, with D hard to call. CDR1 is SGHRS and CDR2 is YFSETQ in the germline V gene. This CDR3 has 17 residues. Trimming left V 0 bases short and J 4 bases short, with 17 bases between. CDR3 nucleotide sequence: TGCGCCAGCAGCTTGGTTGGGCAGAGAGTGAATTACAATGAGCAGTTCTTC. Its translation: CASSLVGQRVNYNEQFF.